This T cell receptor (beta chain) was captured in a study of blood T cell repertoires in COVID-19. This clone appeared once. As processed by the authors: Nucleated cell number was recorded as an estimate derived from reference gene primer amplification. The data were produced by immunoSEQ multiplex PCR, yet TCRdb's version contains in-frame clones alone and is incomplete. That table supplies the V and J calls and clone size; D and trimming were determined from the DNA. The table lists about 430,000 clones, about 88% of them singletons. V was trimmed by 9 bases and J by 4 bases, leaving 15 bases between them. Germline CDR1 reads SGHDN; CDR2 reads FVKESK. The CDR3 spans 13 residues.

The chain employs TRBV14 and TRBJ2-5; maybe TRBD2 (6 bases). The specimen sequenced was PBMCs or T cells enriched from blood (not recorded which). The source of this sequence is a woman younger than 35 who had been exposed to COVID-19. As DNA, the CDR3 is TGTGCCAGTCGAGGCTGGCGGGGAGAGACCCAGTACTTC. This sequence encodes CASRGWRGETQYF.